The 30 T cell receptor beta chains below were found in one sample sequenced in a study of blood T cell repertoires in COVID-19. Measured with immunoSEQ multiplex PCR; TCRdb has only the in-frame clones, and not every one. The sample has 95,000 to 110,000 clones; roughly 87% are singletons. Sequencing was performed on peripheral blood. These TCRs come from a human donor in a cohort sampled during active COVID-19.

The chain combines TRBV19 with TRBJ1-2; 10 positions agree with TRBD1. Germline V gene data show CDR1 as LNHDA and CDR2 as SQIVND (reference sequence). The CDR3 has 18 residues. Trimming took 3 bases from V and 7 from J; bases not matched to a gene: 17. CDR3 nucleotides: TGTGCCAGTAGTATTCCCAGGACAGGGGGGACTCTACCCAGTGGCTACACCTTC. Translation: CASSIPRTGGTLPSGYTF.

V gene TRBV7-9 combines with J gene TRBJ2-3; D remains ambiguous. The germline gives CDR1 SEHNR, CDR2 FQNEAQ (reference sequence). There are 15 residues in the CDR3. Trimming stripped 1 base from V and 1 base from J, with 9 bases between. The CDR3: CASSLDPSGTDTQYF. The CDR3 coding sequence is TGTGCCAGCAGCTTAGACCCCTCAGGCACAGATACGCAGTATTTT.

The rearrangement links TRBV5-4 to TRBJ2-3; 7 positions match TRBD2. V lost 0 bases, J lost 3 bases, and 4 bases stayed unmatched. Looked up from germline, CDR1 is SGHNT and CDR2 is YYREEE (reference sequence). The CDR3 sequence is 15 residues long. The CDR3 coding sequence is TGTGCCAGCAGCTTGGATGGGGGGGGAACAGATACGCAGTATTTT. Translated: CASSLDGGGTDTQYF.

This clone is a singleton in its sample. A read error may produce the germline difference seen at one junction end. The chain carries TRBV5-1 and TRBJ2-2; TRBD1 might be the D (6 bases). The length of the CDR3 is 14 residues. Germline V gene sequence: CDR1 SGHRS, CDR2 YFSETQ. The DNA for the CDR3 is TGCGCCAGCAGTTTGGACAGTAACACCGGGGAGCTGTTTTTT. It codes for CASSLDSNTGELFF. The full variable domain, in which reference TRBV5-1 and TRBJ2-2 provide the parts outside the CDR3, is KAGVTQTPRYLIKTRGQQVTLSCSPISGHRSVSWYQQTPGQGLQFLFEYFSETQRNKGNFPGRFSGRQFSNSRSEMNVSTLELGDSALYLCASSLDSNTGELFFGEGSRLTVL.

V is TRBV5-5 and J is TRBJ2-2; 12 positions match TRBD1. The CDR3 is 18 amino acids. The germline CDR1 and CDR2 sequences are SGHKS and YYEKEE (reference sequence). V trimming: 2 bases; J trimming: 6 bases; junction bases outside the gene matches: 11. Here the CDR3 DNA reads TGTGCCAGCAGCTTCTTTTCTTTGGGGACAGGGGGCTCCGGGGAGCTGTTTTTT. Translation: CASSFFSLGTGGSGELFF. Supplemented by reference TRBV5-5 and TRBJ2-2, the full variable domain reads DAGVTQSPTHLIKTRGQQVTLRCSPISGHKSVSWYQQVLGQGPQFIFQYYEKEERGRGNFPDRFSARQFPNYSSELNVNALLLGDSALYLCASSFFSLGTGGSGELFFGEGSRLTVL.

V usage is TRBV27 and J usage is TRBJ2-4; weak D call: TRBD2 (6 bases). Germline assignment: CDR1 MNHEY and CDR2 SMNVEV (reference sequence). There are 15 residues in the CDR3. Trimming took 5 bases from V and 4 from J, leaving 15 bases between them. CDR3: CASSPVPAGKNIQYF. CDR3 nucleotides: TGTGCCAGCAGTCCCGTCCCCGCGGGAAAAAACATTCAGTACTTC.

The chain couples TRBV28 to TRBJ1-4; possible D gene TRBD1, 6 bases. CDR1 and CDR2 (germline): MDHEN, SYDVKM. Deletions cut 8 bases from V and 0 bases from J, with 19 bases between. The CDR3 contains 17 residues. The CDR3 DNA reads TGTGCCAGCTCCGGGGGAGGGGGGAAAGCAACTAATGAAAAACTGTTTTTT. Its protein is CASSGGGGKATNEKLFF.

The chain links TRBV11-2 to TRBJ2-1; the D is unclear. Germline CDR1 is SGHAT and CDR2 is FQNNGV. The CDR3 spans 16 residues. The ends were cut back, 0 bases at V and 0 bases at J, with 9 bases in the middle. The CDR3 loop is CASSLDRASSYNEQFF. The CDR3 nucleotides read TGTGCCAGCAGCTTAGATCGCGCTAGCTCCTACAATGAGCAGTTCTTC.

This clone was detected only once. This chain links TRBV6-5 with TRBJ1-5; D may be TRBD1 (6 bases). The V gene lost 4 bases and the J gene lost 3 bases, with 13 bases spanning the gap. The germline V gene encodes CDR1 MNHEY and CDR2 SVGAGI. The CDR3 extends over 15 amino acids. The CDR3 loop reads CASSSTGMINQPQHF. Here the CDR3 DNA reads TGTGCCAGCAGTTCCACAGGGATGATCAATCAGCCCCAGCATTTT.

This clone was recorded once. The V and J genes are TRBV19 and TRBJ1-5; D gene unclear. Trimming left V 3 bases short and J 1 base short, with 4 bases between. This CDR3 is 13 amino acids long. The germline gives CDR1 LNHDA, CDR2 SQIVND (reference sequence). The DNA for the CDR3 is TGTGCCAGTAGTATGTTAAGCAATCAGCCCCAGCATTTT. This encodes CASSMLSNQPQHF.

This chain uses TRBV11-2 with TRBJ2-2; tentative D call: TRBD2 (5 bases). In germline, CDR1 is SGHAT, CDR2 FQNNGV. The CDR3 covers 18 residues. The germline V and J ends were trimmed by 3 bases and 5 bases, with 22 bases remaining between them. CDR3 DNA sequence: TGTGCCAGCAGCTTTGGGGTTTTAGGGAGCCTCGTTACCGGGGAGCTGTTTTTT. Translation gives CASSFGVLGSLVTGELFF. The variable domain in full, completed from reference TRBV11-2 and TRBJ2-2, reads EAGVAQSPRYKIIEKRQSVAFWCNPISGHATLYWYQQILGQGPKLLIQFQNNGVVDDSQLPKDRFSAERLKGVDSTLKIQPAKLEDSAVYLCASSFGVLGSLVTGELFFGEGSRLTVL.

The V call is TRBV2, the J call TRBJ2-1; no clear D. Germline CDR1 and CDR2: SNHLY and FYNNEI. The CDR3 is made up of 13 amino acids. V gave up 5 bases and J gave up 12 bases, with 17 bases separating them. CDR3 nucleotides: TGTGCCAGCAGTTTTGTCACTTCGGGTGCGCAGTTCTTC. Residues: CASSFVTSGAQFF.

This rearrangement joins TRBV28 to TRBJ2-7, with no clear D. V was cut by 10 bases and J by 3 bases, with 19 bases left in between. CDR1 is MDHEN, CDR2 SYDVKM, per germline. The CDR3 length is 14 residues. The CDR3 sequence: CATGAPLGVYEQYF. DNA of the CDR3: TGTGCCACCGGAGCGCCCCTCGGTGTCTACGAGCAGTACTTC.

This clone has a handful of counts. The identical CDR3 is also encoded by other nucleotide sequences in the sample. V is TRBV24-1 and J is TRBJ2-7, with D unclear. Trimming shortened V by 2 bases and J by 4 bases, and 5 bases separated the two germline ends. CDR1 and CDR2 (germline): KGHDR, SFDVKD. The CDR3 totals 12 residues. The CDR3 bases are TGTGCCACCAGTGATTCAACTTACGAGCAGTACTTC. It translates to CATSDSTYEQYF.

The chain combines TRBV3-1 (or the pseudogene TRBV3-2) with TRBJ1-1; the D gene is possibly TRBD1 (5 bases). The CDR3 covers 16 residues. Deletions cut 3 bases from V and 2 bases from J, with 16 bases between. Germline-derived CDR1 and CDR2 are LGHDT and YNNKEL (reference sequence). The CDR3 loop reads CASSQPPQGGNTEAFF. The CDR3 coding sequence is TGTGCCAGCAGCCAGCCCCCTCAGGGTGGAAACACTGAAGCTTTCTTT.

The chain employs TRBV5-6 and TRBJ2-1; D possibly corresponds to TRBD2 (5 bases). The CDR3 runs to 16 residues. V shed 3 bases and J shed 5 bases, with 18 bases lying between them. Germline V gives CDR1 SGHDT, CDR2 YYEEEE. This CDR3 is CASSSGFVAKNNEQFF. CDR3 bases: TGTGCCAGCAGCTCGGGGTTTGTGGCAAAAAACAATGAGCAGTTCTTC.

The sample holds a few counts of this clone. The chain is built from TRBV19 and TRBJ2-2; 10 bases fit TRBD1. Trimming cost V 6 bases and J 1 base; bases outside gene matches: 2. The germline gives CDR1 LNHDA, CDR2 SQIVND (reference sequence). This CDR3 is built from 15 residues. The CDR3 spells CASSGTGVNTGELFF. CDR3 coding DNA: TGTGCCAGTAGCGGGACAGGGGTGAACACCGGGGAGCTGTTTTTT.

This chain connects TRBV11-2 to TRBJ2-1; 7 bases line up with TRBD2. The CDR3 extends over 15 amino acids. V shed 6 bases, J shed 6 bases, and the junction held 11 bases outside the gene matches. The V gene's germline CDR1 is SGHAT and CDR2 FQNNGV. CDR3 residues: CASRTNLASGNEQFF. CDR3 DNA: TGTGCCAGCAGAACCAATTTGGCTAGCGGCAATGAGCAGTTCTTC.

The sample holds a few counts of this clone. This chain joins TRBV6-5 and TRBJ1-6; D ambiguous. Trimming took 0 bases from V and 7 from J, leaving 4 bases between them. CDR3 length: 13 amino acids. Germline lookup yields CDR1 MNHEY and CDR2 SVGAGI. The CDR3 loop is CASSYSRNSPLHF. The CDR3 DNA reads TGTGCCAGCAGTTACTCACGGAATTCACCCCTCCACTTT.

The CDR3 sequence is CAWRQGPINEKLFF. The CDR3 DNA is TGTGCCTGGCGACAGGGGCCGATTAATGAAAAACTGTTTTTT. The gene calls are TRBV30 and TRBJ1-4; TRBD1 aligns across 8 bases. CDR3 length equals 14 residues. With V trimmed by 5 bases and J by 4 bases, 6 bases remained unmatched. Looked up from germline, CDR1 is GTSNPN and CDR2 is SVGIG (reference sequence).

The chain combines TRBV30 with TRBJ1-3; D remains unclear. With 2 bases removed from V and 0 bases from J, the gap between germline ends came to 14 bases. The V gene's germline CDR1 is GTSNPN and CDR2 SVGIG (reference sequence). The CDR3 extends over 16 amino acids. The CDR3 DNA is TGTGCCTGGAGTCCAAAGAGATTCAACTCTGGAAACACCATATATTTT. As protein: CAWSPKRFNSGNTIYF.

The chain uses TRBV29-1 and TRBJ2-3; 7 nucleotides agree with TRBD2. After removal of 7 bases from V and 3 bases from J, the junction contained 10 bases not matched to a gene. This CDR3 region has 14 residues. Germline V gives CDR1 SQVTM, CDR2 ANQGSEA. CDR3 DNA: TGCAGCGCCGCGGGGGTACGAGGGACAGATACGCAGTATTTT. Its translation is CSAAGVRGTDTQYF.

The chain recombines TRBV7-2 with TRBJ2-1; 13 bases fit TRBD2. CDR1 SGHTA and CDR2 FQGNSA come from the germline V gene. V shed 5 bases, J shed 12 bases, and the junction held 10 bases outside the gene matches. CDR3 length equals 15 residues. CDR3 DNA sequence: TGTGCCAGCAGCCCCGGACTAGCGGGGGCCTATGGGCAGTTCTTC. It is translated as CASSPGLAGAYGQFF.

The chain uses TRBV27 and TRBJ2-7; 11 positions agree with TRBD1. Germline trimming cut 5 bases from V and 4 bases from J; bases unmatched to any gene: 1. This CDR3 comprises 13 residues. Per the germline V gene, CDR1 is MNHEY and CDR2 is SMNVEV (reference sequence). CDR3 sequence: CASSGTGGYEQYF. The CDR3 DNA is TGTGCCAGCAGTGGGACAGGGGGGTACGAGCAGTACTTC.

This clone was seen a single time. This chain links TRBV30 with TRBJ2-2; no definite D call. Trimming stripped 7 bases from V and 5 bases from J, with 17 bases between. The CDR3 has 14 amino acids. Germline V CDR1 and CDR2: GTSNPN, SVGIG (reference sequence). CDR3 in amino acids: CASSAGQGTGELFF. The CDR3 bases are TGTGCCTCCTCGGCAGGCCAAGGAACCGGGGAGCTGTTTTTT.

The chain is built from TRBV5-6 and TRBJ2-3; 8 bases fit TRBD1. J was trimmed by 10 bases and V by 4 bases; bases with no gene match: 8. Looked up from germline, CDR1 is SGHDT and CDR2 is YYEEEE. The CDR3 consists of 13 residues. CDR3 region: CASSVTGGTAQYF. CDR3 sequence (DNA): TGTGCCAGCAGCGTCACAGGGGGTACGGCGCAGTATTTT. Full variable domain (rest looked up from reference TRBV5-6 and TRBJ2-3): DAGVTQSPTHLIKTRGQQVTLRCSPKSGHDTVSWYQQALGQGPQFIFQYYEEEERQRGNFPDRFSGHQFPNYSSELNVNALLLGDSALYLCASSVTGGTAQYFGPGTRLTVL.

The CDR3 here is CASSWGDRRNTIYF. In DNA form, the CDR3 reads TGTGCCAGCAGCTGGGGGGACAGACGAAACACCATATATTTT. V is TRBV5-4 and J is TRBJ1-3, with 7 bases lining up with TRBD1. The CDR3 spans 14 residues. Germline trimming cut 3 bases from V and 5 bases from J; bases unmatched to any gene: 5. Germline CDR1 SGHNT, CDR2 YYREEE (reference sequence).

This clone is medium-sized. Other nucleotide sequences in the sample specify the same CDR3. This chain connects TRBV28 to TRBJ2-2; TRBD1 might be the D (5 bases). The germline V and J ends were trimmed by 4 bases and 4 bases, with 7 bases remaining between them. CDR1 is MDHEN, CDR2 SYDVKM, per germline. There are 13 residues in the CDR3. Here the CDR3 DNA reads TGTGCCAGCAGTTCTAGGGGCACCGGGGAGCTGTTTTTT. This gives the protein CASSSRGTGELFF.

There are a few counts of this clone. V usage is TRBV19 and J usage is TRBJ2-3; 11 bases map to TRBD2. The CDR3 extends over 16 amino acids. From germline, CDR1 is LNHDA and CDR2 SQIVND (reference sequence). The V gene end was trimmed by 5 bases and the J gene end by 6 bases; junction bases not matched to a gene: 10. The CDR3 coding sequence is TGTGCCAGTAGTCCCCTTAGCGGGGGGGGTCGGGATACGCAGTATTTT. Encoded protein: CASSPLSGGGRDTQYF.

The chain joins TRBV5-5 to TRBJ2-1; 9 bases line up with TRBD1. The junction had 10 bases not matched to a gene; V was cut back by 0 bases and J by 9 bases. Germline CDR1 reads SGHKS; CDR2 reads YYEKEE (reference sequence). CDR3 size: 16 residues. The chain's CDR3 is CASSLAMGQGFVEQFF. CDR3 sequence (DNA): TGTGCCAGCAGCTTGGCGATGGGACAGGGATTCGTTGAGCAGTTCTTC.